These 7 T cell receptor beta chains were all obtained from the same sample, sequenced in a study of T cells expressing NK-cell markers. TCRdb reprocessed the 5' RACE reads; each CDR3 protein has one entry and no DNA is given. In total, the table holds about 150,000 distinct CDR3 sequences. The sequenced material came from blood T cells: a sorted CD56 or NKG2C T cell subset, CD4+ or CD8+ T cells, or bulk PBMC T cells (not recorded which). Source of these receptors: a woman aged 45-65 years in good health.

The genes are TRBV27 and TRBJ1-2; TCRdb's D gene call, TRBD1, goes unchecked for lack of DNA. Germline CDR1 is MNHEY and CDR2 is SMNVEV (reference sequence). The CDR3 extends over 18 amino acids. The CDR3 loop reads CASSFIPGTGDGNYGYTF.

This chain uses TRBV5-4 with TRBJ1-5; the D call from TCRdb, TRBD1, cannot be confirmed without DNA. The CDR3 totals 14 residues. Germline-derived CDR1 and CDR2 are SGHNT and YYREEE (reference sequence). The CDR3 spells CASSPGTANQPQHF.

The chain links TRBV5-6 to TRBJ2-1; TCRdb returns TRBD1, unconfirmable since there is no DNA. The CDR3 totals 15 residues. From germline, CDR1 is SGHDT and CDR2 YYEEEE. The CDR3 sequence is CASSPNRATYNEQFF.

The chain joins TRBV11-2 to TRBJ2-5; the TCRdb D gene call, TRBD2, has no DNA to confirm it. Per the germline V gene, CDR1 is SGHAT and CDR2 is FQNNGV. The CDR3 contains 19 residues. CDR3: CASSLDQVGGSPTSETQYF.

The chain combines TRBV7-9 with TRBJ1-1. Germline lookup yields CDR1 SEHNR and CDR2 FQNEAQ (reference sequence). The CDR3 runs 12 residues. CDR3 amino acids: CASSSARREAFF.

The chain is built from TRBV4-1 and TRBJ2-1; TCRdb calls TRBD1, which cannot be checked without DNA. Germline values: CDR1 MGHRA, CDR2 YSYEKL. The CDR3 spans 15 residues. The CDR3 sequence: CASSPPLGVDNEQFF.

CDR3 residues: CASSGRIDYEQYF. The rearrangement links TRBV2 to TRBJ2-7. The CDR3 is 13 amino acids. Germline CDR1 reads SNHLY; CDR2 reads FYNNEI.